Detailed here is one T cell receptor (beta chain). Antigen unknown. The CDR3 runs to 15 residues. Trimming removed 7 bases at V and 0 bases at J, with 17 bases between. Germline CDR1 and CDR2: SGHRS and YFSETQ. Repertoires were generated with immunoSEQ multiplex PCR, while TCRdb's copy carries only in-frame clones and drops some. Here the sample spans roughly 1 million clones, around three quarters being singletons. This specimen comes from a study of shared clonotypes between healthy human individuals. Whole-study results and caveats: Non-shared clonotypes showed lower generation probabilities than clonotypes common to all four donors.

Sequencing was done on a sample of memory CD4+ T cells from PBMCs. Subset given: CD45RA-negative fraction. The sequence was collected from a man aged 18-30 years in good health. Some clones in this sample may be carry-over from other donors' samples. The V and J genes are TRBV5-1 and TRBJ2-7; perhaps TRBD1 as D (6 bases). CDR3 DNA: TGCGCCAGCGGCAAAGGGGCCAGGGGCTCCTACGAGCAGTACTTC. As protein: CASGKGARGSYEQYF.